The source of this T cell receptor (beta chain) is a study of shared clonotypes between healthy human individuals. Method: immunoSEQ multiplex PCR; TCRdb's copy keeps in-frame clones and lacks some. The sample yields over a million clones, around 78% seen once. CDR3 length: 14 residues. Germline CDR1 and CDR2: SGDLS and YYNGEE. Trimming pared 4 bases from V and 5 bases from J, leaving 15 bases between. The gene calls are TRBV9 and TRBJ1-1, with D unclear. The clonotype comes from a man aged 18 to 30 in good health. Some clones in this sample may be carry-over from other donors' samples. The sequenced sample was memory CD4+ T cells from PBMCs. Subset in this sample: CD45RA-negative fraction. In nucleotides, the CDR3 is TGTGCCAGCAGCAGAGGGCGGCTAGGGACTGAAGCTTTCTTT. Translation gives CASSRGRLGTEAFF. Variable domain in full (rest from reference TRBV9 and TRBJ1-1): DSGVTQTPKHLITATGQRVTLRCSPRSGDLSVYWYQQSLDQGLQFLIQYYNGEERAKGNILERFSAQQFPDLHSELNLSSLELGDSALYFCASSRGRLGTEAFFGQGTRLTVV.